Shown below are 2 T cell receptor beta chains from a single sample sequenced in a study of cytomegalovirus exposure and HLA in healthy donors. Primers: 60 Vbeta forward and 13 Jbeta reverse. This table comes from immunoSEQ multiplex PCR, and its TCRdb copy is limited to in-frame clones, with some not included. The sample yields 150,000 to 200,000 clones, around 70% seen once. Specimen: PBMCs. The receptor source for this set is a man between 18 and 29 years old in good health and CMV-seropositive.

The genes are TRBV7-9 and TRBJ2-1, with TRBD2 matching 9 bases. The germline CDR1 and CDR2 sequences are SEHNR and FQNEAQ (reference sequence). Germline trimming cut 6 bases from V and 9 bases from J; bases unmatched to any gene: 9. The CDR3 spans 14 residues. The CDR3 coding sequence is TGTGCCAGCAGGGATAGCGGGAGACAGGGTGAGCAGTTCTTC. Encoded protein: CASRDSGRQGEQFF.

A few counts support this clone. V gene TRBV19 combines with J gene TRBJ2-1, with 12 bases fitting TRBD2. V lost 3 bases and J lost 2; bases outside the gene matches: 2. Looked up from germline, CDR1 is LNHDA and CDR2 is SQIVND (reference sequence). The CDR3 has 16 residues. This CDR3 reads CASSIRTSGTYNEQFF. CDR3 coding DNA: TGTGCCAGTAGTATCCGGACTAGCGGGACCTACAATGAGCAGTTCTTC.